This T cell receptor (beta chain) is drawn from a study of T cell responses to AZD1222 COVID-19 vaccine. Study results and limitations: Recipients of two AZD1222 doses showed rising Spike-specific TCR breadth and depth. Of spike-specific TCRs, nearly half reportedly target regions left unmutated in variants. Donors were chiefly white British, with a greater number of females, and clonal diversity was perhaps underestimated. Along spike, vaccine-associated CD4 TCRs were found throughout, with dominance at 160-218 and 743-854.

V lost 5 bases and J lost 0, with 10 bases in between. The germline CDR1 and CDR2 sequences are SNHLY and FYNNEI. CDR3 length: 14 amino acids. Only in-frame clones appear in the TCRdb table, and some are missing; sequencing was by immunoSEQ multiplex PCR. This table has around 150,000 clones, approximately 91% appearing once. This clone was detected ten times or more. The target antigen is unknown. The genes are TRBV2 and TRBJ2-5; the D is unclear. Source: peripheral blood, taken 28 days after the second AZD1222 dose. The sequence was collected from an adult who received the AZD1222 COVID-19 vaccine. CDR3 loop: CASSWTQNQETQYF. DNA for the CDR3: TGTGCCAGCAGTTGGACCCAAAACCAAGAGACCCAGTACTTC.